Listed here is a single TCR beta chain. CDR3 length: 18 residues. Germline V gene data show CDR1 as SGHNT and CDR2 as YYREEE (reference sequence). After removal of 0 bases from V and 0 bases from J, the junction contained 7 bases not matched to a gene. This specimen comes from a study of blood T cell repertoires in COVID-19. Method: immunoSEQ multiplex PCR; TCRdb's copy keeps in-frame clones and lacks some. Here the sample spans 150,000 to 200,000 clones, over 75% being singletons. The chain couples TRBV5-4 to TRBJ2-7, with TRBD1 identical over 12 bases. The receptor was isolated from a woman in her 70s with acute or convalescent COVID-19. Sequencing input: peripheral blood. CDR3 DNA: TGTGCCAGCAGCTTGGGGGGACAGGGGGCCCGGAGCTCCTACGAGCAGTACTTC. Protein sequence: CASSLGGQGARSSYEQYF.